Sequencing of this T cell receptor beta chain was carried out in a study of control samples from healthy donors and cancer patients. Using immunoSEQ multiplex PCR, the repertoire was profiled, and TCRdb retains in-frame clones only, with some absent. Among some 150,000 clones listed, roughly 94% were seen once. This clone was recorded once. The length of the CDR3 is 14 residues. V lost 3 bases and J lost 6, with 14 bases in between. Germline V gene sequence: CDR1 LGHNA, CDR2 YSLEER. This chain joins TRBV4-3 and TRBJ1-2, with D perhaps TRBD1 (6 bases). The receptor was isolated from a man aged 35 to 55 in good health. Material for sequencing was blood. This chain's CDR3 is CASSQFRTENGYTF. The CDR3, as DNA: TGCGCCAGCAGCCAGTTCCGGACAGAGAATGGCTACACCTTC.